This entry is about one T cell receptor (beta chain). Its antigen is currently unknown. Unique molecular identifiers were incorporated into the prepared TCRbeta library. TCRdb called the PCR reads again in MiXCR, with one record for every CDR3 protein. The table shows approximately 980,000 distinct CDR3 sequences, with around 30% occurring only once. The record originates from a study of T-cell reconstitution after alpha-beta-depleted transplantation in children. Whole-study findings and limits: The origin of alpha-beta T cells about two months after transplant was reportedly several hundred expanded graft clones. T-cell numbers and diversity, one year after transplant, stemmed largely from T cells that were newly produced. Surviving recipient T cells and thymic progenitors accounted for the high day-60 TCRbeta diversity observed in some patients.

Trimming took 2 bases from V and 4 from J, leaving 11 bases between them. Germline assignment: CDR1 MGHRA and CDR2 YSYEKL. The CDR3 loop spans 14 amino acids. The chain recombines TRBV4-1 with TRBJ2-5, with TRBD2 as a possible D gene (6 bases). The sequence was collected from a boy younger than two who had a stem cell transplant for SCID, so the T cells may come from the graft donor. Here the sequenced sample was PBMCs, mostly from graft donor cells, taken 360 days after TCRalphabeta/CD19-depleted stem cell transplant. This CDR3 reads CASSQTGLRETQYF. In DNA form, the CDR3 reads TGCGCCAGCAGCCAAACGGGACTCCGAGAGACCCAGTACTTC.